The 19 T cell receptor beta chains below all came from one sample that was sequenced in a study of chemoradiotherapy in HPV16-positive cancers (dated by TCRdb to between 2020 and 2023). Library method: the immunoSEQ multiplex PCR assay. TCRdb took this table from immuneACCESS and kept in-frame rearrangements with V and J called. Such tables lack part of the clones; where checked against another copy, unresolved V genes explain under half of the gap, and the rest is unexplained. A total of about 7,000 clones appear in this sample, about three quarters of them only once. About 3.9% of the sample belongs to the ten largest clones. This material was obtained from a patient who underwent chemoradiotherapy. The receptors derive from a human donor with HPV-associated anogenital cancer.

The chain employs TRBV27 and TRBJ2-7; unclear D gene. The CDR3 has 14 amino acids. V gave up 5 bases and J gave up 0 bases, with 11 bases separating them. Germline V lookup: CDR1 MNHEY, CDR2 SMNVEV (reference sequence). Here the CDR3 DNA reads TGTGCCAGCAGTCGTGCCTGGGGCTCCTACGAGCAGTACTTC. Its translation is CASSRAWGSYEQYF.

V and J are TRBV5-4 and TRBJ2-7, with TRBD1 matching 9 bases. The CDR3 sequence is 15 residues long. Unmatched junction bases numbered 15, after V lost 5 bases and J lost 9 bases. Germline CDR1 and CDR2: SGHNT and YYREEE (reference sequence). CDR3 coding DNA: TGTGCCAGCAGTTACACCGGGACAGGGAGCGTTTTGCAGTACTTC. Its protein is CASSYTGTGSVLQYF. The full variable domain, rest sourced from reference TRBV5-4 and TRBJ2-7, is ETGVTQSPTHLIKTRGQQVTLRCSSQSGHNTVSWYQQALGQGPQFIFQYYREEENGRGNFPPRFSGLQFPNYSSELNVNALELDDSALYLCASSYTGTGSVLQYFGPGTRLTVT.

The CDR3 reads CASSLIVPGNQPQHF. In DNA form, the CDR3 reads TGTGCCAGCAGCCTGATTGTCCCTGGCAATCAGCCCCAGCATTTT. V usage is TRBV7-6 and J usage is TRBJ1-5; D gene unclear. The CDR3 covers 15 residues. Trimming stripped 5 bases from V and 2 bases from J, with 13 bases between. CDR1 is SGHVS, CDR2 FNYEAQ, per germline.

This clone was counted between two and nine times. CDR3 sequence reads: CASSITGVNTEAFF. CDR3 DNA sequence: TGTGCCAGTAGTATAACAGGGGTTAACACTGAAGCTTTCTTT. The chain links TRBV19 to TRBJ1-1; TRBD1 agrees at 7 bases. The V segment lost 2 bases and the J segment 2 bases; nucleotides outside the gene matches: 2. This CDR3 has 14 amino acids. CDR1 is LNHDA, CDR2 SQIVND, per germline (reference sequence).

The rearrangement links TRBV19 to TRBJ1-4, with D hard to call. V was shortened by 5 bases and J by 8 bases, with 9 bases between the two germline ends. Germline lookup yields CDR1 LNHDA and CDR2 SQIVND (reference sequence). The CDR3 runs to 12 residues. The CDR3 DNA follows: TGTGCCAGTAGTCTCACCCGAGAAAAACTGTTTTTT. This translates into CASSLTREKLFF.

The genes are TRBV2 and TRBJ2-7, with D unclear. The germline V gene encodes CDR1 SNHLY and CDR2 FYNNEI. Deletions cut 1 base from V and 7 bases from J, with 8 bases between. CDR3 length: 12 residues. The CDR3 region is CASSEVGTEQYF. CDR3 DNA: TGTGCCAGCAGTGAAGTAGGCACAGAGCAGTACTTC.

This chain joins TRBV19 and TRBJ1-5; 11 bases are a match to TRBD1. The CDR3 loop spans 15 amino acids. CDR1 and CDR2 from the germline V gene are LNHDA and SQIVND (reference sequence). Unmatched junction bases numbered 3, after V lost 4 bases and J lost 4 bases. CDR3 DNA sequence: TGTGCCAGTAGTACGGACAGGGGGCGAAATCAGCCCCAGCATTTT. Protein product: CASSTDRGRNQPQHF.

CDR3 loop: CASSPQDGNTEAFF. The CDR3 DNA sequence: TGCGCCAGCAGCCCCCAAGACGGGAACACTGAAGCTTTCTTT. The chain is built from TRBV4-1 and TRBJ1-1; no clear D. V lost 4 bases and J 1 base, leaving 10 bases between the germline ends. CDR1 is MGHRA, CDR2 YSYEKL, per germline. There are 14 residues in the CDR3.

This clone was counted once. This sequence joins TRBV19 and TRBJ1-2; 9 bases line up with TRBD1. Losses at the gene ends were 6 bases for V and 2 bases for J; bases not matched to a gene: 10. Looked up from germline, CDR1 is LNHDA and CDR2 is SQIVND (reference sequence). CDR3 size: 16 residues. CDR3 region: CASRKTGGSLNYGYTF. The CDR3 DNA reads TGTGCCAGTAGGAAAACAGGGGGCTCCCTGAACTATGGCTACACCTTC.

The J gene is TRBJ1-2, the V gene TRBV19, with D possibly matching TRBD1 (5 bases). The germline V gene encodes CDR1 LNHDA and CDR2 SQIVND (reference sequence). V was pared by 3 bases and J by 7 bases, with 18 bases between. The length of the CDR3 is 15 residues. The CDR3 loop reads CASSISSQVGSGYTF. The CDR3 nucleotides read TGTGCCAGTAGTATCAGTTCACAGGTCGGCTCTGGCTACACCTTC.

The chain recombines TRBV28 with TRBJ2-7, with 8 bases fitting TRBD1. The V gene end was trimmed by 4 bases and the J gene end by 7 bases; junction bases not matched to a gene: 9. CDR1 and CDR2 (germline): MDHEN, SYDVKM. CDR3 length: 14 amino acids. The CDR3 DNA is TGTGCCAGCAGTTATCGGACAGGGCGGTGGGAGCAGTACTTC. It translates to CASSYRTGRWEQYF.

This clone was counted a few times. The chain links TRBV6-6 to TRBJ2-5; D is perhaps TRBD1 (5 bases). The end of the DNA is better explained by TRBJ2-7, so the J call may be wrong. The CDR3 length is 11 residues. Germline loops: CDR1 MNHNY, CDR2 SVGAGI (reference sequence). CDR3: CASSSGIEQYF. The CDR3 nucleotides read TGTGCCAGCAGTTCAGGGATCGAGCAGTACTTC.

This chain links TRBV7-9 with TRBJ2-3; tentatively, D is TRBD2 (6 bases). V was trimmed by 7 bases and J by 6 bases, leaving 20 bases between them. CDR3 length equals 15 residues. CDR1 is SEHNR and CDR2 is FQNEAQ in the germline V gene (reference sequence). The CDR3 here is CASTQGTSLQDTQYF. The CDR3 bases are TGTGCCAGCACCCAGGGCACTAGCCTACAGGATACGCAGTATTTT.

The chain is built from TRBV9 and TRBJ2-7, with 9 bases aligning to TRBD2. The CDR3 runs 16 residues. The ends lost 0 bases at V and 5 bases at J; junction bases unmatched: 9. Germline CDR1 reads SGDLS; CDR2 reads YYNGEE. Here the CDR3 DNA reads TGTGCCAGCAGCGTAGGGGGCGGGAGGGTTGTGGACGAGCAGTACTTC. It codes for CASSVGGGRVVDEQYF. Full variable domain (outside the CDR3, taken from reference TRBV9 and TRBJ2-7): DSGVTQTPKHLITATGQRVTLRCSPRSGDLSVYWYQQSLDQGLQFLIQYYNGEERAKGNILERFSAQQFPDLHSELNLSSLELGDSALYFCASSVGGGRVVDEQYFGPGTRLTVT.

The table lists this clone with a few counts. CDR3 amino acids: CASSGQRYEQYF. CDR3 nucleotides: TGTGCCAGCAGTGGACAGAGATACGAGCAGTACTTC. V usage is TRBV2 and J usage is TRBJ2-7; the D gene is possibly TRBD1 (5 bases). V gave up 4 bases and J gave up 4 bases, with 8 bases separating them. The germline V gene encodes CDR1 SNHLY and CDR2 FYNNEI. The CDR3 runs 12 residues.

The chain couples TRBV9 to TRBJ1-1; tentatively, D is TRBD1 (5 bases). Germline V gene data show CDR1 as SGDLS and CDR2 as YYNGEE. The CDR3 spans 12 residues. The germline V and J ends were trimmed by 3 bases and 5 bases, with 8 bases remaining between them. The CDR3 coding sequence is TGTGCCAGCAGCGCTGGGGGGACTGAAGCTTTCTTT. Its protein is CASSAGGTEAFF.

The chain recombines TRBV30 with TRBJ2-7; D not resolved. Germline V gene sequence: CDR1 GTSNPN, CDR2 SVGIG (reference sequence). This CDR3 has 12 amino acids. The V and J ends lost 5 bases and 0 bases respectively, with 8 bases between them. Here the CDR3 DNA reads TGTGCCTGGGGACCCAGCTCCTACGAGCAGTACTTC. As protein: CAWGPSSYEQYF.

The CDR3 reads CASSLDYGITGETQYF. For the CDR3, the DNA is TGTGCCAGCAGCTTAGATTATGGGATTACGGGAGAGACCCAGTACTTC. This chain links TRBV11-3 with TRBJ2-5; no definite D call. The CDR3 extends over 16 amino acids. V was trimmed by 0 bases and J by 4 bases, leaving 15 bases between them. Per germline, CDR1 SGHNT and CDR2 YENEEA.

The table lists this clone with a few counts. The chain employs TRBV28 and TRBJ2-6, with D possibly TRBD1 on 6 matching bases. V dropped 4 bases and J dropped 3 bases, with 10 bases sitting between them. CDR1 is MDHEN, CDR2 SYDVKM, per germline. The CDR3 consists of 15 residues. In DNA, the CDR3 is TGTGCCAGCAGTTCCCCGACAGGTGGGGCCAACGTCCTGACTTTC. Protein product: CASSSPTGGANVLTF.